The 14 T cell receptor beta chains below come from one sample, sequenced in a study of blood T cell repertoires in COVID-19. The protocol was immunoSEQ multiplex PCR, while the TCRdb copy is restricted to in-frame clones and leaves out a portion. There are approximately 70,000 clones in the sample; roughly nine tenths occur only once, and 2.6% lies in the top ten. Sequencing input: peripheral blood. The receptors derive from a man aged 50 or older with COVID-19, enrolled during active disease.

The rearrangement links TRBV7-9 to TRBJ1-2; 10 positions match TRBD1. CDR3 length: 16 residues. V was pared by 6 bases and J by 5 bases, with 12 bases of the junction left unmatched. Germline V lookup: CDR1 SEHNR, CDR2 FQNEAQ (reference sequence). The DNA for the CDR3 is TGTGCCAGCAGACCACCCTGGGACAGGGGCCCGTATGGCTACACCTTC. Its protein is CASRPPWDRGPYGYTF. Combining the CDR3 with reference TRBV7-9 and TRBJ1-2 gives the whole variable domain DTGVSQNPRHKITKRGQNVTFRCDPISEHNRLYWYRQTLGQGPEFLTYFQNEAQLEKSRLLSDRFSAERPKGSFSTLEIQRTEQGDSAMYLCASRPPWDRGPYGYTFGSGTRLTVV.

V gene TRBV27 combines with J gene TRBJ1-5, with TRBD1 matching over 7 bases. CDR3 length: 14 residues. The germline gives CDR1 MNHEY, CDR2 SMNVEV (reference sequence). The V gene end was trimmed by 4 bases and the J gene end by 5 bases; junction bases not matched to a gene: 5. DNA for the CDR3: TGTGCCAGCAGTTGGTCCGACAGGGATCAGCCCCAGCATTTT. Translated: CASSWSDRDQPQHF.

CDR3 coding DNA: TGCAGTGCTAGTCTGCTAGCGGGAGGTGGAGAGACCCAGTACTTC. Translated: CSASLLAGGGETQYF. The J gene is TRBJ2-5, the V gene TRBV20-1; 11 bases agree with TRBD2. Germline V gene lookup returns CDR1 DFQATT and CDR2 SNEGSKA (reference sequence). The CDR3 sequence is 15 residues long. Unmatched junction bases numbered 7, after V lost 3 bases and J lost 4 bases.

This clone occurred a few times. The chain is built from TRBV29-1 and TRBJ2-7; D gene ambiguous. The CDR3 contains 13 residues. Germline lookup yields CDR1 SQVTM and CDR2 ANQGSEA. Trimming shortened V by 3 bases and J by 3 bases, and 12 bases separated the two germline ends. Here the CDR3 reads CSVEISPGYEQYF. The CDR3 DNA sequence: TGCAGCGTTGAGATCTCCCCGGGCTACGAGCAGTACTTC.

The chain is built from TRBV5-4 and TRBJ2-3; TRBD2 matches 8 bases. The CDR3 contains 16 residues. The junction had 14 bases not matched to a gene; V was cut back by 4 bases and J by 7 bases. From germline, CDR1 is SGHNT and CDR2 YYREEE (reference sequence). CDR3 nucleotide sequence: TGTGCCAGCAGCCCTATCCCGGGAGGGCCCACTAATACGCAGTATTTT. Amino acids: CASSPIPGGPTNTQYF. The full variable domain, in which reference TRBV5-4 and TRBJ2-3 provide the parts outside the CDR3, is ETGVTQSPTHLIKTRGQQVTLRCSSQSGHNTVSWYQQALGQGPQFIFQYYREEENGRGNFPPRFSGLQFPNYSSELNVNALELDDSALYLCASSPIPGGPTNTQYFGPGTRLTVL.

The chain is built from TRBV2 and TRBJ2-4; D is unclear. Germline V CDR1 and CDR2: SNHLY, FYNNEI. The CDR3 runs 13 residues. Deletions cut 7 bases from V and 0 bases from J, with 7 bases between. This CDR3 reads CASNSLAKNIQYF. In nucleotides, the CDR3 is TGTGCCAGCAATTCCCTAGCCAAAAACATTCAGTACTTC. The variable domain in full, with the rest retrieved from reference TRBV2 and TRBJ2-4, is EPEVTQTPSHQVTQMGQEVILRCVPISNHLYFYWYRQILGQKVEFLVSFYNNEISEKSEIFDDQFSVERPDGSNFTLKIRSTKLEDSAMYFCASNSLAKNIQYFGAGTRLSVL.

The J gene is TRBJ1-2, the V gene TRBV11-1; TRBD1 agrees at 7 bases. This CDR3 contains 13 residues. V lost 3 bases to trimming and J lost 8 bases; unmatched junction nucleotides: 6. CDR1 is SGHAT and CDR2 is FQDESV in the germline V gene (reference sequence). DNA of the CDR3: TGTGCCAGCAGCTTCGGCCAGGGGGGCGGCTACACCTTC. Protein sequence: CASSFGQGGGYTF.

The chain is built from TRBV24-1 and TRBJ1-1, with D perhaps matching TRBD1 (5 bases). Trimming left V 5 bases short and J 4 bases short, with 10 bases between. The germline gives CDR1 KGHDR, CDR2 SFDVKD. CDR3 size: 13 residues. Written as DNA, the CDR3 is TGTGCCACCAGTGCCCCGGGGGGCACTGAAGCTTTCTTT. This codes for CATSAPGGTEAFF.

The V and J genes are TRBV28 and TRBJ1-4; no clear D. The CDR3 extends over 15 amino acids. Per germline, CDR1 MDHEN and CDR2 SYDVKM. Trimming stripped 10 bases from V and 5 bases from J, with 20 bases between. As DNA, the CDR3 is TGTGCCACCCAGGACCGGGCCGCGGGAAATGAAAAACTGTTTTTT. Translating it yields CATQDRAAGNEKLFF.

CDR3 protein: CASSPPPQETQYF. CDR3 DNA: TGTGCCAGCAGCCCCCCCCCACAAGAGACCCAGTACTTC. V gene TRBV7-3 combines with J gene TRBJ2-5; the D is unclear. CDR1 is SGHTA, CDR2 FQGTGA, per germline. CDR3 size: 13 residues. With 5 bases removed from V and 2 bases from J, the gap between germline ends came to 9 bases.

The rearrangement joins TRBV4-3 to TRBJ2-3, with D possibly TRBD2 on 6 matching bases. V lost 0 bases and J lost 5, with 12 bases in between. The CDR3 has 15 amino acids. Germline V gives CDR1 LGHNA, CDR2 YSLEER. The CDR3 DNA reads TGCGCCAGCAGCCAAGATTCTAGCGAACGAGATACGCAGTATTTT. It yields the protein CASSQDSSERDTQYF.

This chain links TRBV4-1 with TRBJ1-1, with D uncertain. Germline loops: CDR1 MGHRA, CDR2 YSYEKL. The germline V and J ends were trimmed by 0 bases and 1 base, with 6 bases remaining between them. The CDR3 has 14 residues. DNA of the CDR3: TGCGCCAGCAGCCAAGACAGTCCGAACACTGAAGCTTTCTTT. Translated, it gives CASSQDSPNTEAFF.

This chain uses TRBV7-6 with TRBJ2-2; 12 nucleotides align to TRBD2. After removal of 6 bases from V and 3 bases from J, the junction contained 5 bases not matched to a gene. The CDR3 contains 16 residues. Germline V CDR1 and CDR2: SGHVS, FNYEAQ. This chain's CDR3 is CASRSRLAGDTGELFF. DNA of the CDR3: TGTGCCAGCAGGTCAAGACTAGCGGGAGACACCGGGGAGCTGTTTTTT.

The rearrangement joins TRBV2 to TRBJ2-2, with D maybe TRBD2 (5 bases). V was trimmed by 5 bases and J by 1 base, leaving 8 bases between them. Looked up from germline, CDR1 is SNHLY and CDR2 is FYNNEI. The CDR3 spans 14 residues. CDR3 loop: CASSLLENTGELFF. In DNA form, the CDR3 reads TGTGCCAGCAGTCTACTAGAGAACACCGGGGAGCTGTTTTTT.